The 7 T cell receptor beta chains below come from one sample, sequenced in a study of blood T cell repertoires in COVID-19. Generated by immunoSEQ multiplex PCR, the TCRdb table keeps only in-frame clones and is missing some. Of roughly 150,000 clones detected, more than 80% appear once; the ten largest clones hold about 16%. Specimen: peripheral blood. The receptors were sampled from a woman in her thirties or forties with acute or convalescent COVID-19.

The chain is built from TRBV19 and TRBJ2-2; D might be TRBD1 (5 bases). The V gene's germline CDR1 is LNHDA and CDR2 SQIVND (reference sequence). This CDR3 is built from 13 residues. V was pared by 8 bases and J by 5 bases, with 12 bases between. CDR3 loop: CASFRVDTGELFF. CDR3 bases: TGTGCCAGTTTCAGGGTTGATACCGGGGAGCTGTTTTTT. The whole variable domain, filled in from reference TRBV19 and TRBJ2-2, reads DGGITQSPKYLFRKEGQNVTLSCEQNLNHDAMYWYRQDPGQGLRLIYYSQIVNDFQKGDIAEGYSVSREKKESFPLTVTSAQKNPTAFYLCASFRVDTGELFFGEGSRLTVL.

V and J are TRBV7-8 and TRBJ1-4, with a tentative D call TRBD1 (6 bases). The V gene's germline CDR1 is SGHVS and CDR2 FQNEAQ. V was cut by 4 bases and J by 3 bases, with 21 bases left in between. There are 18 residues in the CDR3. CDR3 coding DNA: TGTGCCAGCAGCTCCGCCGATAGTGGGGGCTCGGCTAATGAAAAACTGTTTTTT. It yields the protein CASSSADSGGSANEKLFF.

The chain's CDR3 is CASSSGGANEQFF. CDR3 nucleotides: TGTGCCAGCAGTAGCGGGGGGGCCAATGAGCAGTTCTTC. V gene TRBV2 combines with J gene TRBJ2-1; the match to TRBD2 covers 10 bases. The CDR3 has 13 residues. V gave up 5 bases and J gave up 6 bases; unmatched junction bases: 1. Germline CDR1 reads SNHLY; CDR2 reads FYNNEI.

The chain combines TRBV3-1 (or the pseudogene TRBV3-2) with TRBJ1-1, with D unclear. The V end was cut by 4 bases, the J end by 11 bases, with 17 bases between. Germline V gene lookup returns CDR1 LGHDT and CDR2 YNNKEL (reference sequence). This CDR3 has 13 residues. This CDR3 is CASSPKSLAEAFF. DNA of the CDR3: TGTGCCAGCAGCCCGAAGTCACTGGCGGAGGCTTTCTTT.

V and J are TRBV3-1 (or the pseudogene TRBV3-2) and TRBJ1-2; D remains unclear. Germline V lookup: CDR1 LGHDT, CDR2 YNNKEL (reference sequence). V dropped 1 base and J dropped 7 bases, with 13 bases sitting between them. CDR3 length: 14 residues. CDR3 nucleotides: TGTGCCAGCAGCCAAGCGGTAGCCGGTTCTGGCTACACCTTC. Residues: CASSQAVAGSGYTF.

This clone has more than one count but fewer than ten. This rearrangement joins TRBV24-1 to TRBJ1-5; TRBD1 matches at 11 bases. V shed 4 bases and J 6 bases; nucleotides not matched to a gene: 7. The length of the CDR3 is 16 residues. The germline V gene encodes CDR1 KGHDR and CDR2 SFDVKD. CDR3 protein: CATSDGQGALGQPQHF. DNA of the CDR3: TGTGCCACCAGTGACGGACAGGGGGCCTTGGGTCAGCCCCAGCATTTT.

V gene TRBV18 combines with J gene TRBJ1-5; tentatively, D is TRBD1 (5 bases). The V and J ends lost 5 bases and 3 bases respectively, with 14 bases between them. Germline loops: CDR1 KGHSH, CDR2 LQKENI. This CDR3 region has 15 residues. This CDR3 is CASSDPGGNNQPQHF. The DNA for the CDR3 is TGTGCCAGCTCAGATCCCGGGGGAAACAATCAGCCCCAGCATTTT.